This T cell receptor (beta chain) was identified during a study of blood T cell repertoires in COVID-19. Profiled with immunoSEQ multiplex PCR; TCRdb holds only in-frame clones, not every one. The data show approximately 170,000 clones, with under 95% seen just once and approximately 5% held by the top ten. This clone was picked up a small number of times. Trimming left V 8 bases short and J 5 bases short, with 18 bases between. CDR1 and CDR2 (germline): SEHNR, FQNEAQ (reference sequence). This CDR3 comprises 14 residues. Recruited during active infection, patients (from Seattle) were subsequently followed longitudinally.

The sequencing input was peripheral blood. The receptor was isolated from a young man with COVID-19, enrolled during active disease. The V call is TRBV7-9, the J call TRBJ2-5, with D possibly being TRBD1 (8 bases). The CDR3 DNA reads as TGTGCCAGCGTCCACAGGGGGGGCGGCGAGACCCAGTACTTC. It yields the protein CASVHRGGGETQYF.